The 6 T cell receptor beta chains listed next were all sequenced from one sample in a study of T cells in Graves' hyperthyroidism and ophthalmopathy. TCR beta CDR3 regions were amplified from RNA transcripts. Carried out on the TCR CDR3, a first-round RT-PCR used the HTBI primer set. TCRdb itself ran the multiplex PCR reads through MiXCR, one entry per CDR3 protein. The table has 300,000 to 500,000 distinct CDR3 sequences, around 14% seen once. The sample comprised blood. These receptors came from a woman in her twenties or thirties with Graves' hyperthyroidism.

This clonotype was counted at least ten times. The V call is TRBV3-1, the J call TRBJ2-7, with TRBD1 as a possible D gene (5 bases). V shed 2 bases and J shed 1 base, with 9 bases lying between them. The CDR3 length is 14 residues. Germline V gives CDR1 LGHDT, CDR2 YNNKEL (reference sequence). Here the CDR3 DNA reads TGTGCCAGCAGCCAATTTGGGGCATCCTACGAGCAGTACTTC. The encoded protein is CASSQFGASYEQYF.

V and J are TRBV27 and TRBJ2-5, with D possibly TRBD2 on 6 matching bases. Trimming shortened V by 3 bases and J by 9 bases, and 14 bases separated the two germline ends. Germline V CDR1 and CDR2: MNHEY, SMNVEV (reference sequence). The CDR3 consists of 13 residues. The CDR3, as DNA: TGTGCCAGCAGTTTTAGGTGGAGGGAGGCCCAGTACTTC. It codes for CASSFRWREAQYF.

The V gene is TRBV9, the J gene TRBJ1-3; TRBD1 matches at 7 bases. CDR1 is SGDLS and CDR2 is YYNGEE in the germline V gene. V lost 0 bases to trimming and J lost 7 bases; unmatched junction nucleotides: 7. This CDR3 comprises 15 residues. The CDR3 bases are TGTGCCAGCAGCGTAGGCGGGACAGTCCCTAACACCATATATTTT. Its protein is CASSVGGTVPNTIYF.

This clonotype came up many times. The V gene is TRBV3-1, the J gene TRBJ2-7; D call uncertain. The germline V gene has CDR1 LGHDT and CDR2 YNNKEL (reference sequence). This CDR3 contains 11 residues. Trimming removed 3 bases from V and 5 bases from J, with 5 bases in between. CDR3 residues: CASSQFHEQYF. CDR3 DNA sequence: TGTGCCAGCAGCCAGTTCCACGAGCAGTACTTC.

The chain carries TRBV5-1 and TRBJ2-7; TRBD2 agrees at 9 bases. V was clipped by 3 bases and J by 7 bases; unmatched bases: 14. CDR1 and CDR2 from the germline V gene are SGHRS and YFSETQ. The CDR3 loop spans 16 amino acids. Here the CDR3 DNA reads TGCGCCAGCAGCTCCTACCCGGGACTAGCTCTTACGGAGCAGTACTTC. It translates to CASSSYPGLALTEQYF.

J is TRBJ1-5 and V is TRBV11-1; D remains unclear. CDR1 is SGHAT, CDR2 FQDESV, per germline (reference sequence). Between the trimmed V and J ends, which lost 0 bases and 4 bases, there was a span of 7 bases. The CDR3 sequence is 14 residues long. DNA for the CDR3: TGTGCCAGCAGCTTAGCCGGGGAGAATCAGCCCCAGCATTTT. It is translated as CASSLAGENQPQHF. Variable domain in full (rest from reference TRBV11-1 and TRBJ1-5): EAEVAQSPRYKITEKSQAVAFWCDPISGHATLYWYRQILGQGPELLVQFQDESVVDDSQLPKDRFSAERLKGVDSTLKIQPAELGDSAMYLCASSLAGENQPQHFGDGTRLSIL.